Below are 24 T cell receptor beta chains sequenced from a single sample in a study of regulatory T cells in long-lasting Graves disease. As to time point: newly diagnosed GD, antithyroid drugs for less than 3 months. Making the TCR library involved RNA that had been extracted from PBMCs. Relying on iRepertoire HTBI primers and Arm-PCR of CDR3 regions, the team built TCR beta libraries. TCRdb ran MiXCR on the multiplex PCR reads and lists one entry per CDR3 protein. Here the sample spans 530,000 or so distinct CDR3 sequences, 13% being singletons. This same sample was also taken into another study, of T cells in Graves' hyperthyroidism and ophthalmopathy.

The source was peripheral blood mononuclear cells (PBMCs), collected at new diagnosis, from a patient treated with antithyroid drugs. Source of these receptors: a man in his thirties or forties with Graves disease.

This clonotype was seen a single time. The chain combines TRBV20-1 with TRBJ2-7, with TRBD2 matching over 11 bases. CDR1 and CDR2 from the germline V gene are DFQATT and SNEGSKA (reference sequence). The CDR3 spans 20 residues. V lost 5 bases to trimming and J lost 1 base; unmatched junction nucleotides: 22. CDR3 sequence: CSAQITTRTSGPRLSYEQYF. DNA for the CDR3: TGCAGTGCTCAGATCACCACTCGGACTAGCGGGCCTCGTCTTTCCTACGAGCAGTACTTC.

Notes on this clonotype: This could be a read error, since a much larger clone is one nucleotide away. The V and J genes are TRBV19 and TRBJ1-1, with 8 bases aligning to TRBD1. The CDR3 is made up of 17 amino acids. Germline V gene data show CDR1 as LNHDA and CDR2 as SQIVND (reference sequence). The CDR3 is CASSIDDQGAWNAEAFF. The CDR3 bases are TGTGCCAGTAGTATAGACGACCAGGGGGCGTGGAACGCTGAAGCTTTCTTT.

The sample holds many counts of this clonotype. The J gene is TRBJ2-1, the V gene TRBV11-2; unclear D gene. The germline V gene has CDR1 SGHAT and CDR2 FQNNGV. The CDR3 is 14 amino acids. V dropped 2 bases and J dropped 5 bases, with 10 bases sitting between them. The CDR3 DNA reads as TGTGCCAGCAGCTTATTAAGGTATAACAATGAGCAGTTCTTC. Translating it yields CASSLLRYNNEQFF.

In its sample, this clonotype was seen a few times. A clone one base away is much larger, so this may be a read error. This CDR3 is CASSEYAPGTDTRYF. The CDR3 DNA reads as TGTGCCAGCAGTGAGTACGCCCCTGGCACAGATACGCGGTATTTT. The chain has TRBV12-3 or TRBV12-4 and TRBJ2-3; D is unresolved. CDR3 length: 15 residues.

This clonotype was recorded at least ten times. V is TRBV24-1 and J is TRBJ2-7; 8 bases align to TRBD1. Germline lookup yields CDR1 KGHDR and CDR2 SFDVKD. The ends lost 1 base at V and 3 bases at J; junction bases unmatched: 4. The CDR3 has 15 amino acids. The CDR3 DNA sequence: TGTGCCACCAGTGATTTCCGACAGGGGTACTACGAGCAGTACTTC. This gives the protein CATSDFRQGYYEQYF.

On this clonotype: A much larger clone differs by one base, so this may be a read error. The V and J genes are TRBV3-1 and TRBJ1-1, with D hard to call. The CDR3 runs 14 residues. Germline CDR1 is LGHDT and CDR2 is YNNKEL (reference sequence). The CDR3 loop reads CAGSQVFAGTKAFF. For the CDR3, the DNA is TGTGCCGGCAGCCAAGTATTTGCAGGTACGAAAGCTTTCTTT.

This clonotype was seen ten or more times. This chain joins TRBV2 and TRBJ2-5, with 8 bases matching TRBD1. Germline CDR1 is SNHLY and CDR2 is FYNNEI. This CDR3 is built from 13 residues. The CDR3 bases are TGTGGTCATGGGGGACAGGCTTCAGAGACCCAGTACTTC. This gives the protein CGHGGQASETQYF.

This clonotype was detected many times. This chain uses TRBV14 with TRBJ1-1, with 12 bases fitting TRBD1. The CDR3 totals 15 residues. Trimming took 4 bases from V and 5 from J; bases not matched to a gene: 5. From germline, CDR1 is SGHDN and CDR2 FVKESK. CDR3 sequence reads: CASSRGTGGRTEAFF. Here the CDR3 DNA reads TGTGCCAGCAGCCGAGGGACAGGGGGCAGGACTGAAGCTTTCTTT.

This clonotype was seen ten or more times. This chain uses TRBV6-1 with TRBJ2-1; possibly TRBD1 or TRBD2 for D (5 bases each). Germline CDR1 reads MNHNS; CDR2 reads SASEGT. The CDR3 covers 14 residues. The V gene lost 6 bases and the J gene lost 9 bases, with 18 bases spanning the gap. CDR3: CASSQGPGVGEQFF. CDR3 in DNA: TGTGCCAGCAGCCAGGGACCCGGGGTAGGTGAGCAGTTCTTC.

This clonotype showed up many times. The genes are TRBV10-3 and TRBJ2-3, with D hard to call. The CDR3 has 15 residues. Trimming took off 2 bases at V and 1 base at J, with 10 bases between the two ends. Germline lookup yields CDR1 ENHRY and CDR2 SYGVKD. This chain's CDR3 is CAISEPGVGTDTQYF. The CDR3 DNA is TGTGCCATCAGTGAGCCTGGAGTTGGCACAGATACGCAGTATTTT.

This clonotype was observed at least ten times. This chain uses TRBV29-1 with TRBJ2-2, with 7 bases that match TRBD2. Germline loops: CDR1 SQVTM, CDR2 ANQGSEA. The CDR3 sequence is 12 residues long. J lost 7 bases, V lost 8 bases, and 7 bases had no gene match. The chain's CDR3 is CSTWDYHGELFF. In nucleotides, the CDR3 is TGCAGCACCTGGGACTACCACGGGGAGCTGTTTTTT.

The chain has TRBV5-6 and TRBJ1-2; D might be TRBD1 (5 bases). Deletions cut 2 bases from V and 4 bases from J, with 12 bases between. CDR3 size: 14 residues. CDR1 is SGHDT, CDR2 YYEEEE, per germline. CDR3 residues: CASSFRDASYGYTF. The CDR3 nucleotides read TGTGCCAGCAGCTTCCGGGACGCCTCCTATGGCTACACCTTC.

This clonotype occurred many times. The J gene is TRBJ2-1, the V gene TRBV2; D uncertain. Per the germline V gene, CDR1 is SNHLY and CDR2 is FYNNEI. Trimming removed 8 bases from V and 10 bases from J, with 15 bases in between. The CDR3 has 12 residues. The chain's CDR3 is CASRALSIEQFF. As DNA, the CDR3 is TGTGCCAGCCGAGCGCTCAGCATAGAGCAGTTCTTC.

This clonotype was observed many times. This chain joins TRBV27 and TRBJ2-4; 14 nucleotides match TRBD2. Trimming cost V 2 bases and J 1 base; bases outside gene matches: 7. The CDR3 has 19 amino acids. The germline gives CDR1 MNHEY, CDR2 SMNVEV (reference sequence). In DNA, the CDR3 is TGTGCCAGCAGTTTAGGACTAGCGGGAGGCCTCGGGGCCAAAAACATTCAGTACTTC. It translates to CASSLGLAGGLGAKNIQYF.

This clonotype was counted only a few times. The V and J genes are TRBV3-1 and TRBJ1-4, with 11 nucleotides matching TRBD1. CDR1 and CDR2 (germline): LGHDT, YNNKEL (reference sequence). J was trimmed by 7 bases and V by 4 bases; bases with no gene match: 5. The CDR3 has 15 amino acids. The CDR3: CASSLRGQGVEKLFF. For the CDR3, the DNA is TGTGCCAGCAGCCTCCGGGGACAGGGGGTTGAAAAACTGTTTTTT. Full variable domain (outside the CDR3, taken from reference TRBV3-1 and TRBJ1-4): DTAVSQTPKYLVTQMGNDKSIKCEQNLGHDTMYWYKQDSKKFLKIMFSYNNKELIINETVPNRFSPKSPDKAHLNLHINSLELGDSAVYFCASSLRGQGVEKLFFGSGTQLSVL.

There are many counts of this clonotype. CDR3 DNA sequence: TGTGCCAGCAGTTACCAGACCAGGACCGCACCGGGGACCCAGTACTTC. Protein: CASSYQTRTAPGTQYF. The rearrangement links TRBV6-5 to TRBJ2-5; D is unclear. V was pared by 2 bases and J by 7 bases, with 20 bases between. CDR1 and CDR2 (germline): MNHEY, SVGAGI. The CDR3 covers 16 residues.

This clonotype was counted a few times. The rearrangement uses TRBV15 and TRBJ1-1; D gene uncertain. CDR3 length: 15 residues. CDR1 is LNHNV, CDR2 YYDKDF, per germline (reference sequence). V was cut by 3 bases and J by 11 bases, with 22 bases left in between. CDR3 residues: CATSSLPSSPIRAFF. In DNA form, the CDR3 reads TGTGCCACCAGCAGCCTCCCCAGTTCGCCTATTAGGGCTTTCTTT.

This clonotype was found many times. This sequence joins TRBV12-3 or TRBV12-4 and TRBJ2-2, with 9 bases identical to TRBD2. The V and J ends lost 5 bases and 6 bases, in that order; junction bases with no gene match: 7. CDR3 length equals 15 residues. The CDR3 sequence: CASSLLTSGAGELFF. As DNA, the CDR3 is TGTGCCAGCAGTCTCCTGACTAGCGGCGCCGGGGAGCTGTTTTTT.

This chain connects TRBV14 to TRBJ2-2; D gene ambiguous. The CDR3 consists of 13 residues. The germline V gene encodes CDR1 SGHDN and CDR2 FVKESK. The V and J ends lost 2 bases and 3 bases respectively, with 4 bases between them. CDR3 nucleotide sequence: TGTGCCAGCAGCCAACGGCACACCGGGGAGCTGTTTTTT. Translated: CASSQRHTGELFF.

This clonotype showed up just a few times. The chain links TRBV5-1 to TRBJ2-1; the D gene is possibly TRBD2 (6 bases). Deletions cut 4 bases from V and 5 bases from J, with 13 bases between. The CDR3 runs 14 residues. CDR1 and CDR2 from the germline V gene are SGHRS and YFSETQ. CDR3 in amino acids: CASSPGRENNEQFF. The CDR3 DNA is TGCGCCAGCAGCCCCGGACGGGAGAACAATGAGCAGTTCTTC.

Regarding this clonotype: A read error may explain this, as a much larger clone is one base away. The chain employs TRBV28 and TRBJ2-3; TRBD2 agrees at 12 bases. From germline, CDR1 is MDHEN and CDR2 SYDVKM. CDR3 size: 16 residues. The V and J ends lost 0 bases and 4 bases, in that order; junction bases with no gene match: 2. The CDR3 DNA is TGTGCCAGCAGTTTATGGACTAGCGGGAGCTCAGATACGCAGTATTTT. It codes for CASSLWTSGSSDTQYF.

Details on this clonotype: A far larger clone is one nucleotide away, so this likely arose from a read error. The gene calls are TRBV13 and TRBJ2-3; D remains ambiguous. The last part of the DNA fits TRBJ2-7 better; the J call may be wrong. CDR3 length equals 13 residues. Germline lookup yields CDR1 PRHDT and CDR2 FYEKMQ (reference sequence). The CDR3 here is CASSPQDTSEQYF. CDR3 nucleotide sequence: TGTGCCAGCAGCCCTCAAGACACAAGCGAGCAGTACTTC.

This clonotype was picked up many times. The chain carries TRBV2 and TRBJ1-5; 8 bases align to TRBD1. Trimming at V came to 7 bases and at J to 4 bases, leaving 3 bases not matched to a gene. This CDR3 has 13 amino acids. The germline V gene has CDR1 SNHLY and CDR2 FYNNEI. The CDR3 spells CASKDRVNQPQHF. The CDR3 bases are TGTGCCAGCAAGGACAGGGTGAATCAGCCCCAGCATTTT.

A few counts support this clonotype. The chain employs TRBV20-1 and TRBJ1-1; TRBD1 might be the D (5 bases). CDR1 DFQATT and CDR2 SNEGSKA come from the germline V gene (reference sequence). V shed 5 bases and J shed 6 bases, with 19 bases lying between them. The CDR3 totals 14 residues. The DNA of the CDR3 is TGCAGTGCTCCGCAGGGCCTTGCGAGGCCTGAAGCTTTCTTT. The encoded protein is CSAPQGLARPEAFF.